Presented here are 26 T cell receptor beta chains from one specimen sequenced in a study of early T cells in non-severe SARS-CoV-2 infection. TCRdb recomputed calls from the 5' RACE reads with MiXCR, one row per CDR3 protein. The table lists about 23,000 distinct CDR3 sequences, 3.5% to 5% of them singletons, with over 6.5% in the top ten. The sample was whole blood. The receptors stem from an adult who was a healthcare worker with PCR-confirmed SARS-CoV-2 infection or an uninfected control (not recorded which).

This clonotype is medium-sized (0.01 to 0.1%) by share. This chain connects TRBV6-1 to TRBJ1-1, with D tentatively TRBD1 (5 bases). Germline V gene data show CDR1 as MNHNS and CDR2 as SASEGT. The CDR3 runs 13 residues. Deletions cut 1 base from V and 11 bases from J, with 14 bases between. The CDR3 DNA is TGTGCCAGCAGTGAAGTCAGGGTAGCGACGGCTTTCTTT. It is translated as CASSEVRVATAFF.

This clonotype was seen a few times. This rearrangement joins TRBV6-5 to TRBJ1-1; TRBD1 is a possible D gene (5 bases). The CDR3 contains 13 residues. V gave up 6 bases and J gave up 5 bases, with 13 bases separating them. Germline V gene lookup returns CDR1 MNHEY and CDR2 SVGAGI. In nucleotides, the CDR3 is TGTGCCAGCAGCTCAGGGTTTGGGACTGAAGCTTTCTTT. This translates into CASSSGFGTEAFF.

In its sample, this clonotype was seen a few times. This chain joins TRBV28 and TRBJ2-3; D is perhaps TRBD2 (5 bases). This CDR3 spans 14 amino acids. The germline V gene encodes CDR1 MDHEN and CDR2 SYDVKM. V was cut by 3 bases and J by 6 bases, with 13 bases left in between. The CDR3 coding sequence is TGTGCCAGCAGTTTGCGTGGCGGGCCGGATACGCAGTATTTT. Amino acid sequence: CASSLRGGPDTQYF.

At least ten counts were recorded for this clonotype. This rearrangement joins TRBV5-5 to TRBJ2-5, with D tentatively TRBD2 (5 bases). This CDR3 has 14 amino acids. CDR1 is SGHKS and CDR2 is YYEKEE in the germline V gene (reference sequence). Trimming stripped 4 bases from V and 2 bases from J, with 12 bases between. DNA for the CDR3: TGTGCCAGCAGCCCGTGGACGGGACAAGAGACCCAGTACTTC. It is translated as CASSPWTGQETQYF.

This clonotype was observed many times. The V call is TRBV27, the J call TRBJ1-1, with D unresolved. The V and J ends lost 8 bases and 3 bases respectively, with 22 bases between them. CDR1 and CDR2 from the germline V gene are MNHEY and SMNVEV (reference sequence). The CDR3 is 16 amino acids. CDR3 region: CASRDRLQRADTEAFF. In nucleotides, the CDR3 is TGTGCCAGCCGAGACCGATTGCAGAGGGCGGACACTGAAGCTTTCTTT.

The rearrangement joins TRBV7-9 to TRBJ2-7; a possible D gene is TRBD1 (5 bases). The ends were cut back, 0 bases at V and 3 bases at J, with 18 bases in the middle. The CDR3 is made up of 17 amino acids. In germline, CDR1 is SEHNR, CDR2 FQNEAQ (reference sequence). This CDR3 is CASSLAYRPSSYYEQYF. The CDR3 DNA reads TGTGCCAGCAGCTTAGCATACAGGCCTTCCTCCTACTACGAGCAGTACTTC.

The sample holds many counts of this clonotype. Sequence at one end of the junction differs from germline and may be a read error. The chain uses TRBV27 and TRBJ2-7; 8 bases match TRBD1. The CDR3 covers 16 residues. The germline V gene has CDR1 MNHEY and CDR2 SMNVEV (reference sequence). The CDR3 coding sequence is TGTGTCAGCAGTCGCAGCCGGGACAGGCCTTCCTACGAGCAGTACTTC. Translating it yields CVSSRSRDRPSYEQYF.

The chain is built from TRBV24-1 and TRBJ2-1; 7 bases are shared with TRBD1. The CDR3 is made up of 15 amino acids. Looked up from germline, CDR1 is KGHDR and CDR2 is SFDVKD. V was clipped by 3 bases and J by 10 bases; unmatched bases: 11. CDR3 nucleotides: TGTGCCACCAGTGATCCACTCGACAGGGCGAAGGAGCAGTTCTTC. This gives the protein CATSDPLDRAKEQFF.

This clonotype occurred many times. V gene TRBV20-1 combines with J gene TRBJ2-5; D remains unclear. CDR1 is DFQATT, CDR2 SNEGSKA, per germline (reference sequence). Trimming left V 1 base short and J 7 bases short, with 10 bases between. The CDR3 length is 12 residues. The CDR3 sequence is CSARGGQTTQYF. The CDR3 DNA reads as TGCAGTGCTAGAGGGGGTCAGACGACCCAGTACTTC.

This clonotype is termed medium-sized (0.01 to 0.1%). CDR3 amino acids: CSVGDGRGSPLHF. In DNA form, the CDR3 reads TGCAGCGTTGGGGACGGACGGGGGTCACCCCTCCACTTT. The chain is built from TRBV29-1 and TRBJ1-6; tentatively, D is TRBD1 (5 bases). The CDR3 runs to 13 residues. V dropped 4 bases and J dropped 10 bases, with 14 bases sitting between them. Germline V gives CDR1 SQVTM, CDR2 ANQGSEA.

This clonotype was counted at least ten times. The V and J genes are TRBV5-1 and TRBJ1-6; TRBD1 aligns across 7 bases. The CDR3 runs to 15 residues. Germline V gene lookup returns CDR1 SGHRS and CDR2 YFSETQ. V shed 0 bases, J shed 10 bases, and the junction held 7 bases outside the gene matches. DNA of the CDR3: TGCGCCAGCAGCTTGGACCGGGACAGAAGATCACCCCTCCACTTT. It is translated as CASSLDRDRRSPLHF.

V gene TRBV2 combines with J gene TRBJ2-7; the D gene is possibly TRBD2 (5 bases). Germline CDR1 SNHLY, CDR2 FYNNEI. Trimming took 1 base from V and 6 from J, leaving 13 bases between them. The CDR3 has 14 amino acids. The CDR3 sequence is CASSEVRAAGEQYF. The CDR3 DNA reads as TGTGCCAGCAGTGAAGTGAGGGCGGCGGGCGAGCAGTACTTC.

This clonotype was picked up many times. V is TRBV29-1 and J is TRBJ2-3; D gene uncertain. V lost 2 bases and J 4 bases, leaving 4 bases between the germline ends. This CDR3 has 11 amino acids. CDR1 and CDR2 from the germline V gene are SQVTM and ANQGSEA. This CDR3 reads CSVESSDTQYF. The CDR3 DNA reads as TGCAGCGTTGAAAGTTCAGATACGCAGTATTTT.

This clonotype was picked up many times. This chain joins TRBV19 and TRBJ1-1; D gene ambiguous. Per the germline V gene, CDR1 is LNHDA and CDR2 is SQIVND (reference sequence). This CDR3 is 17 amino acids long. Between the trimmed V and J ends, which lost 7 bases and 0 bases, there was a span of 21 bases. The CDR3 region is CASTEYSSSQMNTEAFF. The CDR3 DNA is TGTGCCAGTACTGAGTATAGTAGTTCCCAGATGAACACTGAAGCTTTCTTT.

This clonotype was recorded a few times. This CDR3 is CASSRYRGREDTQYF. CDR3 DNA: TGTGCCAGCAGTAGATACAGGGGGAGAGAGGATACGCAGTATTTT. The chain links TRBV2 to TRBJ2-3, with 8 bases aligning to TRBD1. There are 15 residues in the CDR3. The germline CDR1 and CDR2 sequences are SNHLY and FYNNEI. V was clipped by 5 bases and J by 6 bases; unmatched bases: 10.

This chain connects TRBV28 to TRBJ1-6, with D perhaps matching TRBD1 (5 bases). V dropped 4 bases and J dropped 1 base, with 14 bases sitting between them. The CDR3 is 17 residues long. Germline loops: CDR1 MDHEN, CDR2 SYDVKM. The CDR3 nucleotides are TGTGCCAGCAGTTCTAGGGGAGGAGATTCCTATAATTCACCCCTCCACTTT. The encoded protein is CASSSRGGDSYNSPLHF.

In its sample, this clonotype was seen many times. The chain links TRBV28 to TRBJ2-5; maybe TRBD1 (5 bases). Germline V gene data show CDR1 as MDHEN and CDR2 as SYDVKM. This CDR3 spans 13 amino acids. V was shortened by 6 bases and J by 2 bases, with 10 bases between the two germline ends. The CDR3 nucleotides read TGTGCCAGCAGCAGAGACAGACAAGAGACCCAGTACTTC. It codes for CASSRDRQETQYF.

The genes are TRBV7-2 and TRBJ2-7; D unclear. V gave up 2 bases and J gave up 7 bases, with 18 bases separating them. The CDR3 loop spans 15 amino acids. CDR1 and CDR2 from the germline V gene are SGHTA and FQGNSA. The CDR3 DNA reads as TGTGCCAGCAGCTTAAGCAGGTCCACTATGGGTGAGCAGTACTTC. It yields the protein CASSLSRSTMGEQYF.

This clonotype showed up many times. The CDR3 coding sequence is TGCAGTGCGGATGGGGACAGGGATGTCACTGAAGCTTTCTTT. Translating gives CSADGDRDVTEAFF. V and J are TRBV20-1 and TRBJ1-1; 9 nucleotides match TRBD1. Germline lookup yields CDR1 DFQATT and CDR2 SNEGSKA (reference sequence). CDR3 size: 14 residues. Trimming cost V 6 bases and J 4 bases; bases outside gene matches: 9.

This clonotype was observed many times. V usage is TRBV19 and J usage is TRBJ2-1; D is undetermined. CDR3 length equals 15 residues. The germline V gene has CDR1 LNHDA and CDR2 SQIVND (reference sequence). V gave up 3 bases and J gave up 3 bases, with 12 bases separating them. CDR3 loop: CASSMKGKRYNEQFF. The CDR3 bases are TGTGCCAGTAGTATGAAAGGGAAACGCTACAATGAGCAGTTCTTC.

This clonotype was counted ten times or more. The rearrangement links TRBV7-2 to TRBJ2-5; no firm D call. The V end was cut by 0 bases, the J end by 5 bases, with 13 bases between. CDR3 length: 15 amino acids. Germline V gene data show CDR1 as SGHTA and CDR2 as FQGNSA. Written as DNA, the CDR3 is TGTGCCAGCAGCTTAGCGTACCAAATCCCGGAGACCCAGTACTTC. It codes for CASSLAYQIPETQYF.

This clonotype has a count of ten or more. CDR3 in amino acids: CACHGDRANTEAFF. CDR3 DNA sequence: TGTGCCTGCCATGGGGACAGGGCAAACACTGAAGCTTTCTTT. The J gene is TRBJ1-1, the V gene TRBV6-6, with 9 bases aligning to TRBD1. The germline gives CDR1 MNHNY, CDR2 SVGAGI (reference sequence). The CDR3 covers 14 residues. After removal of 11 bases from V and 2 bases from J, the junction contained 9 bases not matched to a gene.

V is TRBV4-3 and J is TRBJ2-3; TRBD2 aligns across 7 bases. Unmatched junction bases numbered 7, after V lost 1 base and J lost 0 bases. The CDR3 extends over 17 amino acids. From germline, CDR1 is LGHNA and CDR2 YSLEER. CDR3 region: CASSQGVSGDSTDTQYF. The CDR3 region has the DNA TGCGCCAGCAGCCAAGGTGTCAGCGGGGATAGCACAGATACGCAGTATTTT.

This clonotype was picked up many times. This chain connects TRBV7-2 to TRBJ2-3, with a possible D match to TRBD1 (6 bases). The V gene's germline CDR1 is SGHTA and CDR2 FQGNSA. The CDR3 consists of 15 residues. The V end was cut by 1 base, the J end by 10 bases, with 18 bases between. Here the CDR3 DNA reads TGTGCCAGCAGCTTAGGGGGGCCATCAGTTTTATCGCAGTATTTT. This translates into CASSLGGPSVLSQYF.

The J gene is TRBJ2-5, the V gene TRBV10-2; 7 bases match TRBD2. V shed 5 bases, J shed 2 bases, and the junction held 2 bases outside the gene matches. The CDR3 contains 13 residues. Germline lookup yields CDR1 WSHSY and CDR2 SAAADI. Written as DNA, the CDR3 is TGCGCCAGCAGTACTAGCGATCAAGAGACCCAGTACTTC. Translated, it gives CASSTSDQETQYF.

This clonotype was found many times. The chain links TRBV13 to TRBJ2-1, with TRBD2 matching over 11 bases. The junction had 7 bases not matched to a gene; V was cut back by 4 bases and J by 5 bases. CDR1 is PRHDT and CDR2 is FYEKMQ in the germline V gene (reference sequence). The CDR3 extends over 16 amino acids. The CDR3 coding sequence is TGTGCCAGCAGCTCCCAACTAGCGGGGGTTGACAATGAGCAGTTCTTC. This encodes CASSSQLAGVDNEQFF.